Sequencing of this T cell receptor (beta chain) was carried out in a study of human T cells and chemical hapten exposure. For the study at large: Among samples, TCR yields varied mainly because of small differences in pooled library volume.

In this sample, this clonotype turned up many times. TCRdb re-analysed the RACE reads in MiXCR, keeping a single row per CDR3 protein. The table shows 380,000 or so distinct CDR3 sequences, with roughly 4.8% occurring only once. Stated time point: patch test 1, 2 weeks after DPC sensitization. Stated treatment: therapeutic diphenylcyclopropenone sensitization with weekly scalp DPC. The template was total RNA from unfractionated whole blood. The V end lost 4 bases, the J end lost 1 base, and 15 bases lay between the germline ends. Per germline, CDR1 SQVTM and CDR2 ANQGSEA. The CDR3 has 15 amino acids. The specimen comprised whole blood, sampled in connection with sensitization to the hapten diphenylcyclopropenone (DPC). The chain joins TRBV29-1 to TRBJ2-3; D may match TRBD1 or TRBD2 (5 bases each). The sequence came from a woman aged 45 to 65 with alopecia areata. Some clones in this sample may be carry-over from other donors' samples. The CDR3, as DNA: TGCAGCGTTGGTCCCCGGGGCGGCGGCACAGATACGCAGTATTTT. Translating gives CSVGPRGGGTDTQYF.